Here is one T cell receptor (beta chain) with its context. Its antigen remains unidentified. One entry per CDR3 protein results from TCRdb running MiXCR on the 5' RACE reads. Of 1.5 million or so distinct CDR3 sequences listed, roughly 35% are singletons. The entry originates in a study of identical twins. Germline CDR1 and CDR2: SNHLY and FYNNEI. V dropped 8 bases and J dropped 8 bases, with 13 bases sitting between them. The length of the CDR3 is 12 residues. Study results and limitations: Weaker excess twin sharing was seen among beta out-of-frame sequences.

Specimen: cord blood. The TCR sequence derives from a newborn girl in good health. The chain is built from TRBV2 and TRBJ2-1; a possible D gene is TRBD2 (6 bases). The CDR3 loop reads CASYGGWDEQFF. The CDR3 bases are TGTGCCAGCTACGGGGGTTGGGATGAGCAGTTCTTC.